This T cell receptor (beta chain) emerged from a study of blood T cell repertoires in COVID-19. This CDR3 region has 20 residues. Assay: immunoSEQ multiplex PCR; the TCRdb copy retains only in-frame clones and omits some. Here the sample spans 150,000 to 200,000 clones, 80% to 90% being singletons. The sample taken for sequencing was peripheral blood. The source is a man in his fifties or sixties with active or convalescent COVID-19. V and J are TRBV21-1 and TRBJ2-2; the table's D call, TRBD2, has no DNA check behind it. TRBV21-1 is termed a pseudogene. The CDR3 reads CASSKVGSGGARGYTGELFF. The CDR3 nucleotides are TGTGCCAGCAGCAAAGTTGGTAGCGGGGGGGCCCGAGGTTACACCGGGGAGCTGTTTTTT.